The text below deals with one TCR beta chain. The CDR3 has 15 amino acids. V lost 5 bases and J 0 bases, leaving 9 bases between the germline ends. Germline CDR1 is KGHDR and CDR2 is SFDVKD. The repertoire was sequenced with immunoSEQ multiplex PCR; TCRdb's copy has only in-frame clones and lacks some. The sample lists about 49,000 clones; over 90% were seen once. These data originate in a study of blood T cell repertoires in COVID-19. The sequencing sample was made of peripheral blood. V gene TRBV24-1 combines with J gene TRBJ2-2; D ambiguous. This TCR was sampled from a human donor in a cohort sampled during active COVID-19. The CDR3 protein is CATSGPLANTGELFF. The DNA for the CDR3 is TGTGCCACCAGTGGTCCACTCGCGAACACCGGGGAGCTGTTTTTT.